The clone carrying this T cell receptor beta chain was observed at least ten times. TCRdb reanalysed the 5' RACE reads using MiXCR and keeps one entry per CDR3 protein. The repertoire includes approximately 260,000 distinct CDR3 sequences, roughly 13% of them detected once, and roughly 0.5% sits in the top ten. The data belong to a study of T cells after yellow fever vaccination. This specimen was CD4+ T cells sorted from PBMCs, taken 45 days after the yellow fever booster vaccination. The TCR sequence derives from a man aged 25 to 45 who received the YFV17D yellow fever vaccine.

CDR3 nucleotide sequence: TGTGCCACCAGTGATTCAGTGCTGGGCGGGGCTAGCTCCTACAATGAGCAGTTCTTC. This codes for CATSDSVLGGASSYNEQFF. V is TRBV24-1 and J is TRBJ2-1, with D possibly being TRBD2 (6 bases). The ends were cut back, 2 bases at V and 0 bases at J, with 19 bases in the middle. CDR1 and CDR2 (germline): KGHDR, SFDVKD. CDR3 size: 19 residues.